This entry lists 18 T cell receptor beta chains sequenced from one sample in a study of T cell responses to AZD1222 COVID-19 vaccine. Profiled with immunoSEQ multiplex PCR; TCRdb holds only in-frame clones, not every one. Among under 130,000 clones listed, 88% were seen once. The source was peripheral blood, collected on day 0 of AZD1222 vaccination. The receptors were gathered from an adult in good health.

CDR3 sequence: CASSLAGTGVGTQYF. CDR3 in DNA: TGCGCCAGCAGCTTGGCCGGGACAGGGGTTGGGACCCAGTACTTC. V and J are TRBV5-1 and TRBJ2-5; 10 bases map to TRBD1. This CDR3 contains 15 residues. Germline loops: CDR1 SGHRS, CDR2 YFSETQ. V trimming: 0 bases; J trimming: 7 bases; junction bases outside the gene matches: 6.

A remark on this clone: The junction and the germline gene differ at one end; a read error may be behind it. Distinct nucleotide sequences in the sample also encode this CDR3. This chain links TRBV3-1 (or the pseudogene TRBV3-2) with TRBJ1-1; D may be TRBD1 (6 bases). The CDR3 is 13 amino acids. CDR1 is LGHDT and CDR2 is YNNKEL in the germline V gene (reference sequence). CDR3 loop: CASSQVRGTEAFF. The CDR3 bases are TGTGCCAGCAGCCAAGTCAGGGGCACTGAAGCCTTCTTT.

This clone was counted once. The rearrangement uses TRBV27 and TRBJ2-3; TRBD1 aligns across 9 bases. The CDR3 runs to 13 residues. CDR1 MNHEY and CDR2 SMNVEV come from the germline V gene (reference sequence). J gave up 4 bases and V 6 bases, and 2 bases lay outside the gene matches. CDR3: CASRDRGADTQYF. CDR3 DNA: TGTGCCAGCAGGGACAGGGGCGCAGATACGCAGTATTTT.

The rearrangement links TRBV27 to TRBJ2-7; 7 bases align to TRBD1. Germline CDR1 reads MNHEY; CDR2 reads SMNVEV (reference sequence). V shed 3 bases, J shed 3 bases, and the junction held 14 bases outside the gene matches. This CDR3 is 17 amino acids long. The CDR3 bases are TGTGCCAGCAGTTTCCAGTCACTCCCGGGACAGAACTACGAGCAGTACTTC. It yields the protein CASSFQSLPGQNYEQYF.

The chain couples TRBV5-1 to TRBJ2-5, with unresolved D. The germline V gene encodes CDR1 SGHRS and CDR2 YFSETQ. The length of the CDR3 is 12 residues. Trimming took 4 bases from V and 2 from J, leaving 6 bases between them. CDR3 protein: CASSRQQETQYF. The CDR3 nucleotides read TGCGCCAGCAGCAGGCAGCAAGAGACCCAGTACTTC.

The rearrangement joins TRBV19 to TRBJ1-5; 10 nucleotides match TRBD1. CDR1 is LNHDA and CDR2 is SQIVND in the germline V gene (reference sequence). Trimming at V came to 4 bases and at J to 6 bases, leaving 6 bases not matched to a gene. This CDR3 contains 15 residues. The CDR3 loop is CASSNGGTGAQPQHF. CDR3 bases: TGTGCCAGTAGTAATGGAGGGACAGGGGCTCAGCCCCAGCATTTT.

J is TRBJ2-2 and V is TRBV7-6, with D possibly being TRBD1 or TRBD2 (5 bases each). Germline values: CDR1 SGHVS, CDR2 FNYEAQ. V was clipped by 3 bases and J by 3 bases, with 14 bases between them. CDR3 length equals 16 residues. CDR3 loop: CASSFAGTLYTGELFF. CDR3 DNA: TGTGCCAGCAGCTTTGCAGGGACCCTATACACCGGGGAGCTGTTTTTT.

This clone was counted only a few times. Here the CDR3 DNA reads TGTGCCAGCAGCCAAGGATTCGGGGTGGGAACTGAAGCTTTCTTT. Residues: CASSQGFGVGTEAFF. The V and J genes are TRBV3-1 (or the pseudogene TRBV3-2) and TRBJ1-1; D call uncertain. With 1 base removed from V and 5 bases from J, the gap between germline ends came to 14 bases. Per the germline V gene, CDR1 is LGHDT and CDR2 is YNNKEL (reference sequence). The CDR3 extends over 15 amino acids.

The V gene is TRBV28, the J gene TRBJ2-3; D possibly corresponds to TRBD2 (6 bases). The CDR3 loop spans 14 amino acids. Deletions cut 6 bases from V and 4 bases from J, with 14 bases between. Germline V gene sequence: CDR1 MDHEN, CDR2 SYDVKM. This CDR3 reads CASSQPGAADTQYF. CDR3 nucleotides: TGTGCCAGCAGCCAGCCGGGAGCGGCAGATACGCAGTATTTT.

The rearrangement uses TRBV3-1 (or the pseudogene TRBV3-2) and TRBJ2-2, with unresolved D. V lost 1 base, J lost 0 bases, and 12 bases lay in between. CDR3 length equals 17 residues. Germline V gene sequence: CDR1 LGHDT, CDR2 YNNKEL (reference sequence). The CDR3 DNA reads TGTGCCAGCAGCCAAGCCGGCCGGGCCTCGAACACCGGGGAGCTGTTTTTT. Its protein is CASSQAGRASNTGELFF.

The J gene is TRBJ2-7, the V gene TRBV15; D is undetermined. The CDR3 length is 13 residues. The germline V gene has CDR1 LNHNV and CDR2 YYDKDF (reference sequence). V shed 1 base and J shed 2 bases, with 6 bases lying between them. This chain's CDR3 is CATSRGDTYEQYF. The CDR3 bases are TGTGCCACCAGCAGAGGAGACACCTACGAGCAGTACTTC.

The chain recombines TRBV30 with TRBJ1-4; 8 bases match TRBD1. CDR1 and CDR2 from the germline V gene are GTSNPN and SVGIG (reference sequence). The V gene end was trimmed by 5 bases and the J gene end by 7 bases; junction bases not matched to a gene: 6. This CDR3 is built from 13 residues. CDR3 region: CAWRTGRGEKLFF. The CDR3 bases are TGTGCCTGGCGGACAGGGCGAGGTGAAAAACTGTTTTTT.

The rearrangement uses TRBV7-9 and TRBJ2-7; no firm D call. V was trimmed by 1 base and J by 4 bases, leaving 5 bases between them. The CDR3 runs 12 residues. Germline CDR1 reads SEHNR; CDR2 reads FQNEAQ (reference sequence). This chain's CDR3 is CASSLELYEQYF. The CDR3 DNA is TGTGCCAGCAGCTTAGAGCTTTACGAGCAGTACTTC.

This chain connects TRBV18 to TRBJ2-7; 7 bases fit TRBD1. There are 16 residues in the CDR3. Germline CDR1 is KGHSH and CDR2 is LQKENI. V was pared by 5 bases and J by 6 bases, with 16 bases of the junction left unmatched. The CDR3 DNA reads TGTGCCAGCTCAAACACAGGGGCCCCCCCTACTACCGAGCAGTACTTC. It is translated as CASSNTGAPPTTEQYF. Full variable domain (outside the CDR3, taken from reference TRBV18 and TRBJ2-7): NAGVMQNPRHLVRRRGQEARLRCSPMKGHSHVYWYRQLPEEGLKFMVYLQKENIIDESGMPKERFSAEFPKEGPSILRIQQVVRGDSAAYFCASSNTGAPPTTEQYFGPGTRLTVT.

The V gene is TRBV3-1 (or the pseudogene TRBV3-2), the J gene TRBJ2-1, with 8 bases lining up with TRBD1. Trimming cost V 5 bases and J 5 bases; bases outside gene matches: 8. The CDR3 consists of 15 residues. CDR1 and CDR2 from the germline V gene are LGHDT and YNNKEL (reference sequence). This CDR3 is CASSTPQGANNEQFF. CDR3 sequence (DNA): TGTGCCAGCAGCACTCCCCAGGGGGCTAACAATGAGCAGTTCTTC.

The CDR3 protein is CASSQGPLYGYTF. The CDR3 DNA reads as TGTGCCAGCAGTCAGGGGCCACTTTATGGCTACACCTTC. The chain recombines TRBV28 with TRBJ1-2; perhaps TRBD1 as D (6 bases). The V gene's germline CDR1 is MDHEN and CDR2 SYDVKM. Trimming shortened V by 5 bases and J by 5 bases, and 12 bases separated the two germline ends. The CDR3 is made up of 13 amino acids.

The chain recombines TRBV29-1 with TRBJ2-7; TRBD1 might be the D (5 bases). V gave up 3 bases and J gave up 6 bases, with 12 bases separating them. Germline V CDR1 and CDR2: SQVTM, ANQGSEA. The CDR3 is 12 residues long. The CDR3 region has the DNA TGCAGCGTTGAGGGGCGCGTCGGCGAGCAGTACTTC. This sequence encodes CSVEGRVGEQYF.

The chain couples TRBV5-1 to TRBJ1-2; D is ambiguous. Trimming pared 6 bases from V and 2 bases from J, leaving 11 bases between. The CDR3 contains 13 residues. The germline V gene has CDR1 SGHRS and CDR2 YFSETQ. CDR3 region: CASKLGQNYGYTF. Here the CDR3 DNA reads TGCGCCAGCAAGCTAGGGCAGAACTATGGCTACACCTTC.